This record looks at one T cell receptor (beta chain) sequence and its context. The sample is drawn from a study of OX40 agonist ivuxolimab in advanced cancers. TCRdb keeps only in-frame clones here, not all; method: immunoSEQ multiplex PCR. The table lists 25,000 to 30,000 clones, under 80% of them singletons. Sampling times: baseline, cycle 4 day 1, cycle 7 day 1. CDR1 is SGDLS, CDR2 YYNGEE, per germline. The CDR3 consists of 14 residues. V lost 0 bases and J 2 bases, leaving 9 bases between the germline ends. The sequenced sample was CD4+ or CD8+ T cells sorted from blood, obtained in a trial of the OX40 agonist ivuxolimab. The chain combines TRBV9 with TRBJ2-7, with D possibly matching TRBD2 (6 bases). The receptor was derived from an adult with an advanced solid tumor such as melanoma, head and neck, liver or kidney cancer. CDR3 nucleotide sequence: TGTGCCAGCAGCGTAGGGGACTTCACCTACGAGCAGTACTTC. Protein product: CASSVGDFTYEQYF.